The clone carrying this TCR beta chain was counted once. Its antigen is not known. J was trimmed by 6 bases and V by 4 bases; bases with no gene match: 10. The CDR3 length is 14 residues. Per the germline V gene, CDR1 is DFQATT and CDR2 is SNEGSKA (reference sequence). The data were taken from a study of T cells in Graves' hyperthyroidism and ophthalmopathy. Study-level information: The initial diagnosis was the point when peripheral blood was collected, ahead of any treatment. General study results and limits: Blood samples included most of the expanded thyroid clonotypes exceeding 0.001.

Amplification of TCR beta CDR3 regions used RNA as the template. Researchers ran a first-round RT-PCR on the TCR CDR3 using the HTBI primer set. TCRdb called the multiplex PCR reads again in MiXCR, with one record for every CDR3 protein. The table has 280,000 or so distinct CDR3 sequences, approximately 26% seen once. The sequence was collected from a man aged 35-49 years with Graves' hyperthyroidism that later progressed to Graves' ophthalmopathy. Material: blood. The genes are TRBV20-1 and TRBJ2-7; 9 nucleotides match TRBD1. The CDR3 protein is CSANRPDRGVEQYF. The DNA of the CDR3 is TGCAGTGCTAACCGCCCAGACAGGGGGGTCGAGCAGTACTTC.